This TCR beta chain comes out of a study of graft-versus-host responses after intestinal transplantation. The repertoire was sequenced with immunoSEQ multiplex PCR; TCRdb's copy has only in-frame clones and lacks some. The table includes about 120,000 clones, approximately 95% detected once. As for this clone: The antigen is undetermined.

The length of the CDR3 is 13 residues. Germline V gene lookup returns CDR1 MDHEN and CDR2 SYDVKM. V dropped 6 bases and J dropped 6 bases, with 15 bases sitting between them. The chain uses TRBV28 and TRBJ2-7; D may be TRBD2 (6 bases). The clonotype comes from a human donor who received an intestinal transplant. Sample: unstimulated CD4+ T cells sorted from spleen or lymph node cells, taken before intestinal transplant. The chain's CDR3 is CASRSGVRREQYF. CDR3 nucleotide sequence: TGTGCCAGCAGATCGGGGGTCAGACGCGAGCAGTACTTC.